The entry below describes one TCR beta chain. Antigen specificity is unknown. The record originates from a study of T cell repertoires in cytomegalovirus infection. Background on the study: CMV infection and matching HLA type were both indicated by public TCR beta signatures. General observations from the study: HLA-C-restricted TCR beta clonotypes specific for CMV led the ex vivo response. The cumulative frequency of public TCR beta families distinguished individuals who carried CMV together with the relevant HLA.

Trimming took off 0 bases at V and 6 bases at J, with 7 bases between the two ends. From germline, CDR1 is SGHRS and CDR2 YFSETQ. CDR3 size: 13 residues. One entry per CDR3 protein, called by TCRdb with MiXCR from the reads. The table shows roughly 130,000 distinct CDR3 sequences, with 7.5% to 9% occurring only once. The sequencing sample was made of PBMCs. The rearrangement uses TRBV5-1 and TRBJ1-5; D not resolved. This sequence was found in a human donor in good health (CMV status not recorded). Some clones in this sample may be carry-over from other donors' samples. CDR3 protein: CASSLGERQPQHF. The CDR3 region has the DNA TGCGCCAGCAGCTTGGGGGAGCGTCAGCCCCAGCATTTT.